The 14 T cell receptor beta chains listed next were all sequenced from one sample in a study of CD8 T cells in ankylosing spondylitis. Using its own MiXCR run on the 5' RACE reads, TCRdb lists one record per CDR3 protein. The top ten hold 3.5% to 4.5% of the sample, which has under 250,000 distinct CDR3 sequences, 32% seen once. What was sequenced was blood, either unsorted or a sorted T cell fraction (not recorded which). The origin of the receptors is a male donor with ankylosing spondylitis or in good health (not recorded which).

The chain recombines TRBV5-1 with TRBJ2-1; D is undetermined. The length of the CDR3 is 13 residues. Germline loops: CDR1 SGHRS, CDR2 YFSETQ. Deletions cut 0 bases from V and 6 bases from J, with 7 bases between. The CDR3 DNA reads TGCGCCAGCAGCTTGGATGCATTCAATGAGCAGTTCTTC. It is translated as CASSLDAFNEQFF.

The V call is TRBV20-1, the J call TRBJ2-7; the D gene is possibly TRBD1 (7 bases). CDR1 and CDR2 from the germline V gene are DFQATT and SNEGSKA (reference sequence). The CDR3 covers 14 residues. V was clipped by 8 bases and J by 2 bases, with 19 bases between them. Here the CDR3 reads CSHGGQMPTYEQYF. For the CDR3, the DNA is TGCAGTCACGGGGGACAGATGCCGACCTACGAGCAGTACTTC.

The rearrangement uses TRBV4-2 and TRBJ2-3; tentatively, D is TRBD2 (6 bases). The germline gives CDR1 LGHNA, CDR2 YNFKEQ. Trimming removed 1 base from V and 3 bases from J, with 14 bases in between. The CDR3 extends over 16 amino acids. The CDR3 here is CASSQVSGAGTDTQYF. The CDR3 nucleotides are TGTGCCAGCAGCCAAGTTTCGGGAGCGGGTACAGATACGCAGTATTTT.

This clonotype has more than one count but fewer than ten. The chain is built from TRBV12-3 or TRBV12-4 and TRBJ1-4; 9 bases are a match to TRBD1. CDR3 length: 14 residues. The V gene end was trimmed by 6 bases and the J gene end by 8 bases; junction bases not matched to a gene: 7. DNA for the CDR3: TGTGCCAGCAGACCGGGACAGGGTATAGAAAAACTGTTTTTT. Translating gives CASRPGQGIEKLFF.

As DNA, the CDR3 is TGTGCCAGCAGTTTAACCCCGATATATGGCTACACCTTC. This gives the protein CASSLTPIYGYTF. The gene calls are TRBV27 and TRBJ1-2; D is unclear. Per the germline V gene, CDR1 is MNHEY and CDR2 is SMNVEV (reference sequence). This CDR3 is built from 13 residues. Trimming left V 2 bases short and J 5 bases short, with 9 bases between.

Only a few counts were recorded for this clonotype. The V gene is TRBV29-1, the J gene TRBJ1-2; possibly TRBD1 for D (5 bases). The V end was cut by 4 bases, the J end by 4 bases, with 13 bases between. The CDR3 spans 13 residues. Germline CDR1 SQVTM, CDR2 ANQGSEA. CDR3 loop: CSVVRGNSYGYTF. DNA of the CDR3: TGCAGCGTTGTCCGGGGGAATAGCTATGGCTACACCTTC.

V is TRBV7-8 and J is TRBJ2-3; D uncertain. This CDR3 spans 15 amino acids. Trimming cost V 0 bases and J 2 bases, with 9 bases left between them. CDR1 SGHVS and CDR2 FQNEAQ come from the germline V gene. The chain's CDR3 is CASSLAGETTDTQYF. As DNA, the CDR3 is TGTGCCAGCAGCTTAGCTGGAGAAACCACAGATACGCAGTATTTT.

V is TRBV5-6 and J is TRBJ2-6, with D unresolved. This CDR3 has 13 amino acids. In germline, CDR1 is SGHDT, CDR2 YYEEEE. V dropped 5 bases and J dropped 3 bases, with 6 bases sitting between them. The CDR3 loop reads CASRFSGANVLTF. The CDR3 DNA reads TGTGCCAGCAGGTTTAGTGGGGCCAACGTCCTGACTTTC.

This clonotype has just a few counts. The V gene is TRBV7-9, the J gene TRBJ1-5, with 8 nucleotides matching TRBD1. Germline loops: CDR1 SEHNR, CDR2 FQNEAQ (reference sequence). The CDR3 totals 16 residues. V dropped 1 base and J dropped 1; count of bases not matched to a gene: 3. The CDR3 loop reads CASSLGTGRSNQPQHF. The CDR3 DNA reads TGTGCCAGCAGCTTAGGGACAGGGCGGAGCAATCAGCCCCAGCATTTT.

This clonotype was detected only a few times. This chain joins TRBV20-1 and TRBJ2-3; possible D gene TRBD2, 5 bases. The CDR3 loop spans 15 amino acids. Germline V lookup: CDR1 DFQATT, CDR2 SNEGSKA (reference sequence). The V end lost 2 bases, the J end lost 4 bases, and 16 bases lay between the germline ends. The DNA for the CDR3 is TGCAGTGCTAGACCACAAGGGAGTGGGGCAGATACGCAGTATTTT. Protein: CSARPQGSGADTQYF.

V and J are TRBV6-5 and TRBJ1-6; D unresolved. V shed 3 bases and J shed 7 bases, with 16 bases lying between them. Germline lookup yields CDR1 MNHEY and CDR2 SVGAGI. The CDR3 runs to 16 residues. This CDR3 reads CASSYGFPDANSPLHF. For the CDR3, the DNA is TGTGCCAGCAGTTATGGGTTCCCAGACGCCAATTCACCCCTCCACTTT.

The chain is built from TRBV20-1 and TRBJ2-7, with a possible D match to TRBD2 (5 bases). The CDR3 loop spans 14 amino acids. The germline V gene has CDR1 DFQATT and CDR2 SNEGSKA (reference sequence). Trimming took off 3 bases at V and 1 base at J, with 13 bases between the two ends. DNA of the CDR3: TGCAGTGCTAGTAGGGCGGGCCTATCCTACGAGCAGTACTTC. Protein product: CSASRAGLSYEQYF.

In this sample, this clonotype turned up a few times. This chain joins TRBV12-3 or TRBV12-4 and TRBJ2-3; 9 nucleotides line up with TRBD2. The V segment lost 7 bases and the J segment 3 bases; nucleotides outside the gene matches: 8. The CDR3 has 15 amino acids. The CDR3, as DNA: TGTGCCAGCATAGAAGCGGGGGGTGGAACAGATACGCAGTATTTT. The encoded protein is CASIEAGGGTDTQYF.

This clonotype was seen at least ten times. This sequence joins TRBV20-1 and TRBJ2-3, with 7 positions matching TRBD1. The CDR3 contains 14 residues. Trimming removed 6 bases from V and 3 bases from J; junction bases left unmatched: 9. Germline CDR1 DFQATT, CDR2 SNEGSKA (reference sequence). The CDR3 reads CSATPTGRTDTQYF. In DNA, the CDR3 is TGCAGTGCCACCCCGACAGGGAGAACAGATACGCAGTATTTT.